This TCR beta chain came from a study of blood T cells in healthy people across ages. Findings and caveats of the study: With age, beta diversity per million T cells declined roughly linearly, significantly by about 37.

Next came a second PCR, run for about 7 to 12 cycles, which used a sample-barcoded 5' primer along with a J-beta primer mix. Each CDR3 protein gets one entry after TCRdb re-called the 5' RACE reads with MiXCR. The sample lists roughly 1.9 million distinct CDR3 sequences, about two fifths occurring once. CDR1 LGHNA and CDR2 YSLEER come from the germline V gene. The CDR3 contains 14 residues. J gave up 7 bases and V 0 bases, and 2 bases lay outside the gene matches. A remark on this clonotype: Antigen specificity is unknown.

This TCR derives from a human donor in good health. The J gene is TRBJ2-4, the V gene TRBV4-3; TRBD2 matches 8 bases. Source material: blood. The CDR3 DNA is TGCGCCAGCAGCCAAGAGGGACTAGGGAACATTCAGTACTTC. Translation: CASSQEGLGNIQYF.